Listed here are 15 T cell receptor beta chains from one sample, sequenced in a study of blood T cell repertoires in COVID-19. Method: immunoSEQ multiplex PCR; TCRdb's copy keeps in-frame clones and lacks some. The sample includes about 97,000 clones, approximately 84% of them seen just once. The sample was peripheral blood. All receptors derive from a man in his 70s with acute or convalescent COVID-19.

This chain uses TRBV21-1 with TRBJ2-3; TRBD2 reflects the table's D call only, with no check against the DNA. TRBV21-1 is listed as a pseudogene. This CDR3 is built from 23 residues. The CDR3 DNA is TGTGCCAGCAGCAACCCCAAACGTGAAAACGACGGGAGTTCGTACTTACCAACAGATACGCAGTATTTT. Translating it yields CASSNPKRENDGSSYLPTDTQYF.

The V and J genes are TRBV5-1 and TRBJ1-1; possibly TRBD1 for D (6 bases). The V gene lost 2 bases and the J gene lost 0 bases, with 11 bases spanning the gap. This CDR3 spans 15 amino acids. Germline values: CDR1 SGHRS, CDR2 YFSETQ. CDR3 region: CASSLLGGMNTEAFF. For the CDR3, the DNA is TGCGCCAGCAGCTTATTAGGGGGTATGAACACTGAAGCTTTCTTT.

V is TRBV4-1 and J is TRBJ1-1; 7 positions agree with TRBD1. Per the germline V gene, CDR1 is MGHRA and CDR2 is YSYEKL. J lost 1 base, V lost 4 bases, and 6 bases had no gene match. There are 15 residues in the CDR3. CDR3: CASSPSTGENTEAFF. CDR3 bases: TGCGCCAGCAGCCCATCCACAGGGGAGAACACTGAAGCTTTCTTT.

This chain joins TRBV6-5 and TRBJ2-1, with a weak D call TRBD1 (6 bases). Germline CDR1 is MNHEY and CDR2 is SVGAGI. Trimming pared 6 bases from V and 9 bases from J, leaving 15 bases between. This CDR3 has 13 residues. Written as DNA, the CDR3 is TGTGCCAGCAGCCGACAGGACTCCCTTGAGCAGTTCTTC. This translates into CASSRQDSLEQFF.

The chain combines TRBV4-2 with TRBJ2-1, with 10 nucleotides matching TRBD2. The J segment lost 4 bases and the V segment lost 3 bases, leaving 3 bases of the junction unmatched. The germline gives CDR1 LGHNA, CDR2 YNFKEQ. The CDR3 spans 15 residues. CDR3 sequence: CASSHTSGTYNEQFF. CDR3 sequence (DNA): TGTGCCAGCAGCCACACTAGCGGGACTTACAATGAGCAGTTCTTC.

This clone was seen more than once but under ten times. The chain is built from TRBV5-4 and TRBJ2-7; 8 positions match TRBD2. V was clipped by 4 bases and J by 7 bases; unmatched bases: 16. Looked up from germline, CDR1 is SGHNT and CDR2 is YYREEE (reference sequence). CDR3 length: 16 residues. CDR3 amino acids: CASSPREGLVGEEQYF. The CDR3 DNA is TGTGCCAGCAGCCCTCGGGAGGGGCTAGTCGGAGAAGAGCAGTACTTC. Combining the CDR3 with reference TRBV5-4 and TRBJ2-7 gives the whole variable domain ETGVTQSPTHLIKTRGQQVTLRCSSQSGHNTVSWYQQALGQGPQFIFQYYREEENGRGNFPPRFSGLQFPNYSSELNVNALELDDSALYLCASSPREGLVGEEQYFGPGTRLTVT.

This clone was counted a few times. The CDR3 DNA sequence: TGTGCCAGCAGCTTAGGAGGACAGGGGATGAGGTCCTACACCTTC. Translating gives CASSLGGQGMRSYTF. The genes are TRBV7-8 and TRBJ1-2, with 9 bases lining up with TRBD1. The CDR3 runs to 15 residues. The V segment lost 1 base and the J segment 10 bases; nucleotides outside the gene matches: 10. Germline CDR1 reads SGHVS; CDR2 reads FQNEAQ. Looking up the rest from reference TRBV7-8 and TRBJ1-2 gives the full variable domain: GAGVSQSPRYKVAKRGQDVALRCDPISGHVSLFWYQQALGQGPEFLTYFQNEAQLDKSGLPSDRFFAERPEGSVSTLKIQRTQQEDSAVYLCASSLGGQGMRSYTFGSGTRLTVV.

The chain is built from TRBV5-4 and TRBJ2-3, with 14 bases fitting TRBD2. The length of the CDR3 is 18 residues. The J segment lost 2 bases and the V segment lost 4 bases, leaving 9 bases of the junction unmatched. In germline, CDR1 is SGHNT, CDR2 YYREEE (reference sequence). In DNA, the CDR3 is TGTGCCAGCAGCAGGACTAGCGGGGGGCGACTAACCACAGATACGCAGTATTTT. Translating it yields CASSRTSGGRLTTDTQYF.

The sample holds a few counts of this clone. The chain employs TRBV3-1 (or the pseudogene TRBV3-2) and TRBJ2-1; D may be TRBD2 (6 bases). The V end lost 5 bases, the J end lost 10 bases, and 9 bases lay between the germline ends. This CDR3 has 11 amino acids. Germline CDR1 LGHDT, CDR2 YNNKEL (reference sequence). The CDR3 DNA sequence: TGTGCCAGCAGCATAGGGAGGGAGCAGTTCTTC. As protein: CASSIGREQFF.

J is TRBJ2-1 and V is TRBV7-9, with 13 bases that match TRBD2. J lost 13 bases, V lost 5 bases, and 8 bases had no gene match. CDR1 and CDR2 from the germline V gene are SEHNR and FQNEAQ (reference sequence). The CDR3 extends over 14 amino acids. The CDR3 region has the DNA TGTGCCAGCAGCAAGCGGACTAGCGGGGGAGGTCAGTTCTTC. It encodes CASSKRTSGGGQFF. The full variable domain, with the rest looked up from reference TRBV7-9 and TRBJ2-1, is DTGVSQNPRHKITKRGQNVTFRCDPISEHNRLYWYRQTLGQGPEFLTYFQNEAQLEKSRLLSDRFSAERPKGSFSTLEIQRTEQGDSAMYLCASSKRTSGGGQFFGPGTRLTVL.

CDR3 coding DNA: TGTGCCAGCAGCTACGGGACTTTAAGGGATGAGCAGTTCTTC. The encoded protein is CASSYGTLRDEQFF. The chain has TRBV4-2 and TRBJ2-1, with a tentative D call TRBD2 (6 bases). The CDR3 is 14 residues long. CDR1 is LGHNA, CDR2 YNFKEQ, per germline. V was clipped by 5 bases and J by 8 bases, with 16 bases between them.

The chain carries TRBV18 and TRBJ1-4; D is unclear. Germline CDR1 is KGHSH and CDR2 is LQKENI. This CDR3 region has 13 residues. Trimming stripped 2 bases from V and 5 bases from J, with 6 bases between. The CDR3 sequence is CASSPGLNEKLFF. CDR3 nucleotides: TGTGCCAGCTCACCAGGACTAAATGAAAAACTGTTTTTT.

The chain uses TRBV7-2 and TRBJ1-1; D not certain. From germline, CDR1 is SGHTA and CDR2 FQGNSA. The CDR3 has 14 amino acids. Deletions cut 3 bases from V and 4 bases from J, with 12 bases between. CDR3 residues: CASSFGGVFTEAFF. The CDR3, as DNA: TGTGCCAGCAGCTTTGGCGGGGTATTCACTGAAGCTTTCTTT.

The chain has TRBV18 and TRBJ2-7; TRBD2 matches at 7 bases. V was pared by 5 bases and J by 3 bases, with 7 bases of the junction left unmatched. Germline V gene lookup returns CDR1 KGHSH and CDR2 LQKENI. The CDR3 covers 14 residues. CDR3 residues: CASSIPSGGYEQYF. CDR3 DNA: TGTGCCAGCTCAATTCCCTCGGGGGGCTACGAGCAGTACTTC. Filled out from reference TRBV18 and TRBJ2-7, the complete variable domain reads NAGVMQNPRHLVRRRGQEARLRCSPMKGHSHVYWYRQLPEEGLKFMVYLQKENIIDESGMPKERFSAEFPKEGPSILRIQQVVRGDSAAYFCASSIPSGGYEQYFGPGTRLTVT.

The CDR3 sequence: CASRVTGGESPLHF. In DNA form, the CDR3 reads TGTGCCAGCAGGGTAACAGGGGGCGAGTCACCCCTCCACTTT. This rearrangement joins TRBV6-6 to TRBJ1-6; 9 nucleotides line up with TRBD1. The length of the CDR3 is 14 residues. The germline gives CDR1 MNHNY, CDR2 SVGAGI (reference sequence). Trimming cost V 6 bases and J 10 bases; bases outside gene matches: 7.